The source of this TCR beta chain is a study of blood T cell repertoires in COVID-19. Repertoires were generated with immunoSEQ multiplex PCR, while TCRdb's copy carries only in-frame clones and drops some. There are about 220,000 clones in the sample; about 79% occur only once, and approximately 3.1% lies in the top ten. Donors in Cohort 3 who had recovered were those with two negative PCRs, healthcare professional clearance, or resolution of their symptoms. Germline CDR1 is SGHKS and CDR2 is YYEKEE (reference sequence). Trimming removed 3 bases from V and 3 bases from J; junction bases left unmatched: 10. The CDR3 loop spans 16 amino acids.

This TCR was sampled from a woman aged 60-75 years who had recovered from COVID-19. The chain recombines TRBV5-5 with TRBJ2-7; TRBD1 agrees at 9 bases. Sequencing was performed on PBMCs or T cells enriched from blood (not recorded which). The CDR3: CASSSAGTGLFYEQYF. In DNA form, the CDR3 reads TGTGCCAGCAGCTCGGCCGGGACAGGGCTCTTCTACGAGCAGTACTTC.